The 7 T cell receptor beta chains below come from one sample, sequenced in a study of cytomegalovirus exposure and HLA in healthy donors. Both 60 Vbeta primers and 13 Jbeta primers went into the PCR. Assay: immunoSEQ multiplex PCR; the TCRdb copy retains only in-frame clones and omits some. The data show roughly 62,000 clones, and the top ten clones hold around 4.2%. The sequenced sample consisted of PBMCs. These receptors all come from a male donor in good health and CMV-seronegative.

The CDR3 loop is CASSYGDRGLSEAFF. DNA for the CDR3: TGTGCCAGCAGTTACGGGGACAGGGGGTTGTCTGAAGCTTTCTTT. The genes are TRBV6-5 and TRBJ1-1, with 11 bases fitting TRBD1. The CDR3 spans 15 residues. Unmatched junction bases numbered 5, after V lost 2 bases and J lost 6 bases. Germline CDR1 is MNHEY and CDR2 is SVGAGI.

The rearrangement links TRBV7-9 to TRBJ1-2; 8 bases fit TRBD1. This CDR3 is 13 amino acids long. Germline V gives CDR1 SEHNR, CDR2 FQNEAQ (reference sequence). J was trimmed by 3 bases and V by 5 bases; bases with no gene match: 2. The CDR3 DNA sequence: TGTGCCAGCAGCCTGACAGGGGACTATGGCTACACCTTC. It translates to CASSLTGDYGYTF. The whole variable domain, filled in from reference TRBV7-9 and TRBJ1-2, reads DTGVSQNPRHKITKRGQNVTFRCDPISEHNRLYWYRQTLGQGPEFLTYFQNEAQLEKSRLLSDRFSAERPKGSFSTLEIQRTEQGDSAMYLCASSLTGDYGYTFGSGTRLTVV.

The rearrangement links TRBV5-6 to TRBJ2-1; tentative D call: TRBD1 (6 bases). CDR1 and CDR2 (germline): SGHDT, YYEEEE. The CDR3 is made up of 13 amino acids. Trimming shortened V by 2 bases and J by 8 bases, and 11 bases separated the two germline ends. The CDR3 loop reads CASSFGQMDEQFF. CDR3 sequence (DNA): TGTGCCAGCAGCTTCGGACAGATGGATGAGCAGTTCTTC.

This CDR3 reads CASSIAEGGWNQPQHF. CDR3 coding DNA: TGTGCCAGTAGTATAGCAGAAGGAGGGTGGAATCAGCCCCAGCATTTT. The chain has TRBV19 and TRBJ1-5; no clear D gene. Germline CDR1 and CDR2: LNHDA and SQIVND (reference sequence). V was trimmed by 1 base and J by 4 bases, leaving 14 bases between them. This CDR3 comprises 16 residues.

Turning to this clone: This CDR3 is also generated by other DNA sequences in the sample. This chain links TRBV5-6 with TRBJ1-1; 10 bases are a match to TRBD1. The junction had 3 bases not matched to a gene; V was cut back by 4 bases and J by 0 bases. The CDR3 contains 15 residues. Per the germline V gene, CDR1 is SGHDT and CDR2 is YYEEEE. The CDR3 protein is CASSPDRGLNTEAFF. Here the CDR3 DNA reads TGTGCCAGCAGCCCGGACAGGGGGTTGAACACTGAAGCTTTCTTT.

The genes are TRBV11-2 and TRBJ1-1; D remains unclear. Looked up from germline, CDR1 is SGHAT and CDR2 is FQNNGV. CDR3 size: 15 residues. V gave up 1 base and J gave up 0 bases, with 9 bases separating them. CDR3 sequence: CASSLGGGVNTEAFF. The CDR3 DNA follows: TGTGCCAGCAGCTTAGGTGGAGGCGTGAACACTGAAGCTTTCTTT.

Notes on this clone: Other DNA sequences in the sample encode the same CDR3. The chain recombines TRBV11-2 with TRBJ2-7; maybe TRBD2 (6 bases). The CDR3 is 14 residues long. Germline V lookup: CDR1 SGHAT, CDR2 FQNNGV. The V and J ends lost 1 base and 1 base respectively, with 8 bases between them. The CDR3 sequence: CASSLARGSYEQYF. Written as DNA, the CDR3 is TGTGCCAGCAGCTTAGCCCGGGGGTCCTACGAGCAGTACTTC.